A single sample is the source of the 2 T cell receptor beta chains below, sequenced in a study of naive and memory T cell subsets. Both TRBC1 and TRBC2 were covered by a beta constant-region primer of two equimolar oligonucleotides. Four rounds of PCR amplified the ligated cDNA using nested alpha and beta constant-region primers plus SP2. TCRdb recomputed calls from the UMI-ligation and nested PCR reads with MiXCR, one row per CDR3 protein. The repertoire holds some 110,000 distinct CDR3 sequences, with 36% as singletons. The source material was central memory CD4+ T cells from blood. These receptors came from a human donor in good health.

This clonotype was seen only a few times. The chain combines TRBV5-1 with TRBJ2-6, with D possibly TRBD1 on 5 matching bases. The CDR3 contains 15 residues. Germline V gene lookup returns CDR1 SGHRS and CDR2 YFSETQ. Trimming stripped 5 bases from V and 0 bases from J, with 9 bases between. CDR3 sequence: CASSSGFSGANVLTF. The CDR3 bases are TGCGCCAGCAGTTCAGGGTTCTCTGGGGCCAACGTCCTGACTTTC.

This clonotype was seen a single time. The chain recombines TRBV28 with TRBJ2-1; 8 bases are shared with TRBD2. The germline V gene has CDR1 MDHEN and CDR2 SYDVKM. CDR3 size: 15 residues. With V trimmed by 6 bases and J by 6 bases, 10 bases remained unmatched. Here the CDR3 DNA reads TGTGCCAGCAGAGCGCGGGGACTAGTTGTCAATGAGCAGTTCTTC. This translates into CASRARGLVVNEQFF.